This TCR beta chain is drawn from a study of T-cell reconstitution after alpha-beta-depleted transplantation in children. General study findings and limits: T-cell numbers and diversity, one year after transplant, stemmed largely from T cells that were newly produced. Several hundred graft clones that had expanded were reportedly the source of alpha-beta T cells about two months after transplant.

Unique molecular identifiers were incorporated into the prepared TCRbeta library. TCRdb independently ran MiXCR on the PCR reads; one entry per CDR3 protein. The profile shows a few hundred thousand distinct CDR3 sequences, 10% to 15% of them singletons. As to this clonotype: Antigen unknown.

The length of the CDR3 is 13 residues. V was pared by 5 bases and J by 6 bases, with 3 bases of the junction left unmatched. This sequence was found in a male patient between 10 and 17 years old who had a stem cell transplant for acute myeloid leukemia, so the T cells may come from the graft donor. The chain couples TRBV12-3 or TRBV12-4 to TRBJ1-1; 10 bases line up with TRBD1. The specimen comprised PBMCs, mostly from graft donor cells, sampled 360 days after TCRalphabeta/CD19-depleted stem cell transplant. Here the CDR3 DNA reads TGTGCCAGCAGTCACGGGACAGGGGCTGAAGCTTTCTTT. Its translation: CASSHGTGAEAFF.